Below are 28 T cell receptor beta chains sequenced from a single sample in a study of CD8 T cells in Susac syndrome (dated by TCRdb to between 2019 and 2020). Libraries were prepared through the immunoSEQ multiplex PCR assay. RNA was extracted using the RNeasy kit, and roughly 0.5 to 1 ug of the RNA was reverse transcribed with random hexamers. TCRdb reworked the public reads: Q25 trimming with fastp, MiXCR clone assembly, productive beta chains retained. One record per CDR3 amino acid sequence lists the most common genes and DNA. Counted in this sample were more than 75,000 distinct CDR3 sequences; around 94% of them appeared once. The ten largest clones add up to about 0.3% of the sample. The sample was CD8+ T cells from PBMCs. Source of these receptors: a human donor in good health.

The sample holds one count of this clonotype. The chain links TRBV5-1 to TRBJ2-2; 9 bases fit TRBD1. Trimming cost V 8 bases and J 1 base; bases outside gene matches: 3. The CDR3 extends over 14 amino acids. Germline-derived CDR1 and CDR2 are SGHRS and YFSETQ. The CDR3 region is CASWTGENTGELFF. The CDR3, as DNA: TGCGCCAGTTGGACAGGGGAGAACACCGGGGAGCTGTTTTTT.

This clonotype was seen just once. In nucleotides, the CDR3 is TGTGCCACCAGCAGCCCCCCCAGGGAGACCCAGTACTTC. This encodes CATSSPPRETQYF. The V call is TRBV15, the J call TRBJ2-5, with D uncertain. With 3 bases removed from V and 5 bases from J, the gap between germline ends came to 10 bases. This CDR3 is built from 13 residues. Germline V gene lookup returns CDR1 LNHNV and CDR2 YYDKDF (reference sequence).

This chain connects TRBV4-1 to TRBJ2-1; the D gene is possibly TRBD2 (5 bases). CDR3 length: 13 residues. CDR1 and CDR2 (germline): MGHRA, YSYEKL. The V end was cut by 1 base, the J end by 9 bases, with 10 bases between. CDR3 bases: TGCGCCAGCAGCCAAGCGGACTGGTTTGAGCAGTTCTTC. It specifies CASSQADWFEQFF.

The V call is TRBV4-3, the J call TRBJ2-5; D is possibly TRBD2 (5 bases). This CDR3 spans 15 amino acids. CDR1 and CDR2 (germline): LGHNA, YSLEER. V gave up 0 bases and J gave up 4 bases, with 12 bases separating them. The CDR3 DNA reads TGCGCCAGCAGCCAAGAAATCGGGGTCCGAGAGACCCAGTACTTC. Its translation: CASSQEIGVRETQYF.

The V gene is TRBV27, the J gene TRBJ2-1, with 8 bases aligning to TRBD2. The J segment lost 12 bases and the V segment lost 6 bases, leaving 13 bases of the junction unmatched. CDR1 and CDR2 (germline): MNHEY, SMNVEV (reference sequence). The CDR3 runs 14 residues. CDR3 sequence reads: CASSRPSERGTQFF. As DNA, the CDR3 is TGTGCCAGCAGCCGACCGTCCGAGCGGGGGACGCAGTTCTTC.

V gene TRBV9 combines with J gene TRBJ1-4; no clear D gene. Germline loops: CDR1 SGDLS, CDR2 YYNGEE. The V end lost 0 bases, the J end lost 6 bases, and 12 bases lay between the germline ends. This CDR3 is built from 15 residues. The CDR3, as DNA: TGTGCCAGCAGCGTAGAGGTGGGGATAGATGAAAAACTGTTTTTT. Translating gives CASSVEVGIDEKLFF.

The chain recombines TRBV27 with TRBJ1-6; D unresolved. Germline CDR1 MNHEY, CDR2 SMNVEV (reference sequence). Between the trimmed V and J ends, which lost 1 base and 4 bases, there was a span of 14 bases. This CDR3 is built from 17 residues. The CDR3 sequence is CASSLWAPIAYNSPLHF. Here the CDR3 DNA reads TGTGCCAGCAGTTTATGGGCCCCGATTGCATATAATTCACCCCTCCACTTT.

CDR3 nucleotides: TGTGCCAGCAGCCAAGAAGTTAGCGGGACCTACGAGCAGTACGTC. Protein: CASSQEVSGTYEQYV. The J gene is TRBJ2-7, the V gene TRBV4-2, with TRBD2 matching over 8 bases. J lost 2 bases, V lost 0 bases, and 3 bases had no gene match. Germline CDR1 and CDR2: LGHNA and YNFKEQ. CDR3 length: 15 amino acids.

The chain combines TRBV14 with TRBJ2-1; TRBD2 matches at 15 bases. Germline trimming cut 5 bases from V and 10 bases from J; bases unmatched to any gene: 6. CDR1 and CDR2 from the germline V gene are SGHDN and FVKESK. CDR3 length equals 15 residues. CDR3 nucleotides: TGTGCCAGCAGCTGGACTAGCGGGAGGGCTGACGAGCAGTTCTTC. It codes for CASSWTSGRADEQFF.

This clonotype was picked up one time. The V call is TRBV20-1, the J call TRBJ2-7, with D maybe TRBD1 (5 bases). The germline V and J ends were trimmed by 1 base and 6 bases, with 10 bases remaining between them. Germline V gene lookup returns CDR1 DFQATT and CDR2 SNEGSKA (reference sequence). The CDR3 has 12 amino acids. CDR3 nucleotide sequence: TGCAGTGCTAGAGGAAGGGGTTCCGAGCAGTACGTC. This sequence encodes CSARGRGSEQYV.

A note on this clonotype: This CDR3 is missing its conserved last phenylalanine or tryptophan, likely due to a read error. The chain employs TRBV29-1 and TRBJ2-3; D might be TRBD1 (5 bases). Germline loops: CDR1 SQVTM, CDR2 ANQGSEA. The V and J ends lost 3 bases and 2 bases respectively, with 15 bases between them. This CDR3 spans 15 amino acids. Written as DNA, the CDR3 is TGCAGCGTTGAGCCTCCCAGGGCCTACACAGATACGCAGTATTCT. Translated: CSVEPPRAYTDTQYS.

CDR3 DNA: TGTGCCAGCAGTGAGTCGCGACTAGCGGGAGTCGTGACCGGGGAGCTGTTTTTT. Translated, it gives CASSESRLAGVVTGELFF. The chain joins TRBV25-1 to TRBJ2-2, with 12 bases that match TRBD2. The CDR3 contains 18 residues. V shed 3 bases, J shed 5 bases, and the junction held 10 bases outside the gene matches. The germline V gene has CDR1 MGHDK and CDR2 SYGVNS.

V usage is TRBV7-9 and J usage is TRBJ2-1, with D tentatively TRBD1 (5 bases). CDR3 length equals 14 residues. V was cut by 0 bases and J by 7 bases, with 10 bases left in between. The germline CDR1 and CDR2 sequences are SEHNR and FQNEAQ (reference sequence). The CDR3 nucleotides are TGTGCCAGCAGCTTAGCGGCAGGGTTAAATGAGCAGTTCTTC. Translation: CASSLAAGLNEQFF.

The J gene is TRBJ1-2, the V gene TRBV6-6; D gene unclear. Trimming pared 6 bases from V and 4 bases from J, leaving 9 bases between. Germline V gives CDR1 MNHNY, CDR2 SVGAGI (reference sequence). The CDR3 has 12 residues. CDR3 in amino acids: CASSMDSYGYTF. In DNA form, the CDR3 reads TGTGCCAGCAGCATGGATAGCTATGGCTACACCTTC.

The rearrangement uses TRBV30 and TRBJ1-1; D uncertain. Germline V gives CDR1 GTSNPN, CDR2 SVGIG (reference sequence). The CDR3 is made up of 14 amino acids. Trimming removed 4 bases at V and 0 bases at J, with 12 bases between. The CDR3 DNA sequence: TGTGCCTGGATGGACCTGGGGATGAACACTGAAGCTTTCTTT. Translating it yields CAWMDLGMNTEAFF.

The chain carries TRBV7-8 and TRBJ1-2; D ambiguous. Germline V gives CDR1 SGHVS, CDR2 FQNEAQ. The V end was cut by 5 bases, the J end by 4 bases, with 14 bases between. The CDR3 consists of 14 residues. CDR3 in amino acids: CASSPSTNSYGYTF. CDR3 bases: TGTGCCAGCAGCCCGTCTACAAACTCCTATGGCTACACCTTC.

This chain links TRBV5-6 with TRBJ2-7; D tentatively fits TRBD1 or TRBD2 (5 bases each). V was pared by 0 bases and J by 2 bases, with 12 bases between. The CDR3 contains 15 residues. Germline lookup yields CDR1 SGHDT and CDR2 YYEEEE. The DNA for the CDR3 is TGTGCCAGCAGCTTGGAGTGGGACGGTCCCTACGAGCAGTACTTC. This sequence encodes CASSLEWDGPYEQYF.

The V call is TRBV5-1, the J call TRBJ2-5, with D perhaps assigned TRBD1 or TRBD2 (5 bases each). Germline CDR1 and CDR2: SGHRS and YFSETQ. V shed 3 bases and J shed 5 bases, with 14 bases lying between them. This CDR3 spans 14 amino acids. The CDR3 loop is CASSSGTDGETQYF. In nucleotides, the CDR3 is TGCGCCAGCAGCTCTGGGACGGACGGGGAGACCCAGTACTTC. The full variable domain, its missing parts supplied by reference TRBV5-1 and TRBJ2-5, is KAGVTQTPRYLIKTRGQQVTLSCSPISGHRSVSWYQQTPGQGLQFLFEYFSETQRNKGNFPGRFSGRQFSNSRSEMNVSTLELGDSALYLCASSSGTDGETQYFGPGTRLLVL.

This clonotype has only one observation. The CDR3: CASTPGLGGQETQYF. The DNA of the CDR3 is TGTGCCAGTACCCCGGGTTTGGGGGGGCAAGAGACCCAGTACTTC. The chain links TRBV19 to TRBJ2-5; 7 nucleotides match TRBD2. J lost 2 bases, V lost 7 bases, and 10 bases had no gene match. Germline CDR1 and CDR2: LNHDA and SQIVND (reference sequence). The length of the CDR3 is 15 residues.

This clonotype was seen once. V gene TRBV9 combines with J gene TRBJ1-3; D unresolved. CDR1 and CDR2 from the germline V gene are SGDLS and YYNGEE. The V end was cut by 3 bases, the J end by 2 bases, with 18 bases between. This CDR3 region has 17 residues. This CDR3 is CASSDYGVPSAGNTIYF. The DNA for the CDR3 is TGTGCCAGCAGCGACTACGGGGTGCCTTCGGCTGGAAACACCATATATTTT.

V gene TRBV19 combines with J gene TRBJ2-7; 10 bases align to TRBD1. Looked up from germline, CDR1 is LNHDA and CDR2 is SQIVND (reference sequence). The CDR3 runs to 14 residues. Trimming cost V 8 bases and J 2 bases; bases outside gene matches: 6. The CDR3 is CASQAGTGAYEQYF. CDR3 DNA: TGTGCCAGTCAAGCCGGGACAGGGGCCTACGAGCAGTACTTC.

The chain links TRBV7-9 to TRBJ2-1, with 9 bases that match TRBD1. The V segment lost 6 bases and the J segment 7 bases; nucleotides outside the gene matches: 10. Germline CDR1 is SEHNR and CDR2 is FQNEAQ (reference sequence). The CDR3 runs 15 residues. The CDR3 loop is CASSYRDRDSNEQFF. CDR3 nucleotides: TGTGCCAGCAGTTACCGGGACAGGGATTCAAATGAGCAGTTCTTC. Drawing the rest from reference TRBV7-9 and TRBJ2-1, the complete variable domain is DTGVSQNPRHKITKRGQNVTFRCDPISEHNRLYWYRQTLGQGPEFLTYFQNEAQLEKSRLLSDRFSAERPKGSFSTLEIQRTEQGDSAMYLCASSYRDRDSNEQFFGPGTRLTVL.

The V and J genes are TRBV19 and TRBJ1-2, with D unresolved. This CDR3 spans 13 amino acids. Germline CDR1 and CDR2: LNHDA and SQIVND (reference sequence). The germline V and J ends were trimmed by 7 bases and 4 bases, with 13 bases remaining between them. As DNA, the CDR3 is TGTGCCAGTACTGAAGTAGGACTCTATGGCTACACCTTC. Translating gives CASTEVGLYGYTF.

The genes are TRBV6-4 and TRBJ2-2; tentative D call: TRBD1 (5 bases). In germline, CDR1 is MRHNA, CDR2 SNTAGT. The CDR3 is 14 residues long. Trimming pared 2 bases from V and 1 base from J, leaving 5 bases between. CDR3 in DNA: TGTGCCAGCAGTGACGGACAGAACACCGGGGAGCTGTTTTTT. This encodes CASSDGQNTGELFF.

This chain uses TRBV5-6 with TRBJ2-4, with D maybe TRBD1 (6 bases). The CDR3 runs 12 residues. Germline loops: CDR1 SGHDT, CDR2 YYEEEE. Between the trimmed V and J ends, which lost 3 bases and 6 bases, there was a span of 7 bases. Here the CDR3 DNA reads TGTGCCAGCAGCTCGGACAGAAACATTCAGTACTTC. Translated: CASSSDRNIQYF.

The rearrangement joins TRBV6-1 to TRBJ2-1; TRBD2 might be the D (5 bases). Trimming took 1 base from V and 5 from J, leaving 12 bases between them. The germline V gene encodes CDR1 MNHNS and CDR2 SASEGT. CDR3 length equals 15 residues. DNA of the CDR3: TGTGCCAGCAGTGAAGTACGGGATCCCGACAATGAGCAGTTCTTC. The encoded protein is CASSEVRDPDNEQFF.

This rearrangement joins TRBV4-3 to TRBJ2-4, with D hard to call. The germline CDR1 and CDR2 sequences are LGHNA and YSLEER. V gave up 1 base and J gave up 7 bases, with 11 bases separating them. The CDR3 contains 14 residues. The CDR3: CASSQGARVNIQYF. The DNA of the CDR3 is TGCGCCAGCAGCCAAGGGGCGCGAGTGAACATTCAGTACTTC.

This CDR3 is CASWDGPNYGYTF. CDR3 nucleotides: TGTGCCAGTTGGGACGGGCCTAACTATGGCTACACCTTC. The rearrangement uses TRBV27 and TRBJ1-2; tentatively, D is TRBD1 (5 bases). V lost 9 bases and J lost 0, with 11 bases in between. This CDR3 comprises 13 residues. Germline CDR1 MNHEY, CDR2 SMNVEV (reference sequence).